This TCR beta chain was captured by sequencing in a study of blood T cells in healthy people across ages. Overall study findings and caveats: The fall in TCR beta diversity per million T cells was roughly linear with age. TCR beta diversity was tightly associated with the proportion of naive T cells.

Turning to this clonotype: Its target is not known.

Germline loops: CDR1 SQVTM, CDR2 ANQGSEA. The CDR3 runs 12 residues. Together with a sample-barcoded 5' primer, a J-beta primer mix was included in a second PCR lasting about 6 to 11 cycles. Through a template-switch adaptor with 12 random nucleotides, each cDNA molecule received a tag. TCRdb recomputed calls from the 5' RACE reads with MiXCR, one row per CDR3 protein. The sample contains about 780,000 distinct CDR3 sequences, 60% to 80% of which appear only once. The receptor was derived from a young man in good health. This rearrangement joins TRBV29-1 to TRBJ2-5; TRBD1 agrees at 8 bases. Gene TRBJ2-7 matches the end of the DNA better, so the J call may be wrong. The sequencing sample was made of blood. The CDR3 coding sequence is TGCAGCGTTGACGGGACAGGCAGCGAGCAGTACTTC. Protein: CSVDGTGSEQYF.